The clone carrying this TCR beta chain turned up a few times. The antigen is unknown. The data belong to a study of beta chain features in type 1 diabetes. Study information: Cell yields, gender and age were similar in healthy donors and patients. Study results and limitations: TCRB CDR3s were moderately but significantly shorter in Type 1 diabetes patients in all four CD4+ subsets.

Every bit of the isolated RNA underwent reverse transcription, so sequencing read expressed TCRB transcripts. Repertoires were generated with immunoSEQ multiplex PCR, while TCRdb's copy carries only in-frame clones and drops some. The sample holds around 25,000 clones; 69% are singletons and the top ten take less than 5.5%. Looked up from germline, CDR1 is MDHEN and CDR2 is SYDVKM. The CDR3 consists of 14 residues. The V gene lost 3 bases and the J gene lost 1 base, with 7 bases spanning the gap. The authors took one heparinised blood draw, averaging about 116 mL, from each donor. V and J are TRBV28 and TRBJ2-4, with TRBD2 as a possible D gene (6 bases). Sequenced sample: Tregs from blood. This TCR came from a man younger than 35 with type 1 diabetes. The CDR3 here is CASSLAGAKNIQYF. Here the CDR3 DNA reads TGTGCCAGCAGTTTGGCGGGGGCCAAAAACATTCAGTACTTC.